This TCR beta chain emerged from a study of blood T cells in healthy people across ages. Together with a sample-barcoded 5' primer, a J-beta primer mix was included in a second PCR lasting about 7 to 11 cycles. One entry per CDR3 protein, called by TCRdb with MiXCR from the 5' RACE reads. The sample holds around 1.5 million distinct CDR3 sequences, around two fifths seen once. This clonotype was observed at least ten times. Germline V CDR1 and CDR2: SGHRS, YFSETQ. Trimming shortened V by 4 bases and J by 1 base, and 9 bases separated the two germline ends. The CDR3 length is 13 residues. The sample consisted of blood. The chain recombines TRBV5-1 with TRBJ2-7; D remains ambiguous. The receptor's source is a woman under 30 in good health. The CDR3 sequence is CASSRPGSYEQYF. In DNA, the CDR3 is TGCGCCAGCAGCCGCCCGGGTTCCTACGAGCAGTACTTC.